A selection of T cell receptor beta chains follows, all from one sample in a study of cytomegalovirus exposure and HLA in healthy donors. Sequencing was performed with immunoSEQ multiplex PCR; in TCRdb, only in-frame clones are kept and a portion is missing. This repertoire includes more than 95,000 clones. Specimen: PBMCs. The receptors stem from a young man in good health and CMV-seronegative. Both conserved end residues are part of each CDR3. A D gene is named only where the DNA matches it firmly.

CDR3 DNA	CDR3 protein	D gene	J gene	V gene
TGTGCCAGTAGCCTACAGGGGGGCCCCACCGGGGAAAAACTGTTTTTT	CASSLQGGPTGEKLFF	TRBD1	TRBJ1-4	TRBV19
TGTGCCAGCAGCCGGACAGGGCTCAATGAGCAGTTCTTC	CASSRTGLNEQFF	TRBD1	TRBJ2-1	TRBV9
TGTGCCAGCAGCCGGGACAGGGGTGGCGGGGAGCTGTTTTTT	CASSRDRGGGELFF	TRBD1	TRBJ2-2	TRBV7-6
TGTGCCAGTAGTACACCGATAACAGGGAAGGGCTACACCTTC	CASSTPITGKGYTF	NA	TRBJ1-2	TRBV19
TGTGCCAGCAGTGAAGCGGATACGGCCGCGGGGGAAAAACTGTTTTTT	CASSEADTAAGEKLFF	NA	TRBJ1-4	TRBV6-1
TGTGCCCGCAAGCGGGAGGGCCTAGTCGGGGAGCTGTTTTTT	CARKREGLVGELFF	TRBD2	TRBJ2-2	TRBV30
TGCGCCAGCAGCTTAGCACCGGGGTCCAATCAGCCCCAGCATTTT	CASSLAPGSNQPQHF	NA	TRBJ1-5	TRBV5-1
TGTGCCACCTCCTGGACAGGGAAAACTGAAGCTTTCTTT	CATSWTGKTEAFF	TRBD1	TRBJ1-1	TRBV7-6
TGTGCCTGGAGCTTCGACTCGGATACGCAGTATTTT	CAWSFDSDTQYF	NA	TRBJ2-3	TRBV30
TGTGCCTGGAGTGTACTTCCCACAGGGGGCACTGAAGCTTTCTTT	CAWSVLPTGGTEAFF	TRBD1	TRBJ1-1	TRBV30
TGTGCCAGCAGTTCCGGGACAGTCTACGAGCAGTACTTC	CASSSGTVYEQYF	TRBD1	TRBJ2-7	TRBV6-1
TGTGCCAGCAGTTACCGGCGGATTAGCAATCAGCCCCAGCATTTT	CASSYRRISNQPQHF	NA	TRBJ1-5	TRBV6-5
TGTGCCAGCAGTTCCCCGACAGCTGTCAATGAGCAGTTCTTC	CASSSPTAVNEQFF	NA	TRBJ2-1	TRBV6-5
TGTGCCAGCAGCCGGCCGGGACAAGGTGAAGAGACCCAGTACTTC	CASSRPGQGEETQYF	NA	TRBJ2-5	TRBV7-9
TGCGCCAGCAGCTTCGAACACCTCATGAACACTGAAGCTTTCTTT	CASSFEHLMNTEAFF	NA	TRBJ1-1	TRBV5-1
TGTGCCAGCAGCGTAGACAGACATCCTAACTATGGCTACACCTTC	CASSVDRHPNYGYTF	NA	TRBJ1-2	TRBV9
TGCGCCAGCAGCCCAGCGGGGAGCGGGGGGGCCAGGGAGACCCAGTACTTC	CASSPAGSGGARETQYF	TRBD2	TRBJ2-5	TRBV4-1
TGTGCCAGCAGCCCCCATACAGGGACCAACACTGAAGCTTTCTTT	CASSPHTGTNTEAFF	NA	TRBJ1-1	TRBV9
TGTGCCAGCAGAGTCGACAGGGCTGGGGCCAACGTCCTGACTTTC	CASRVDRAGANVLTF	TRBD1	TRBJ2-6	TRBV28
TGTGCCAGCAGCTTAGCACAGGGACACCAGCATTTT	CASSLAQGHQHF	NA	TRBJ1-5	TRBV7-2
TGTGCCAGCTCACCACAGCGGACAGTTCTTGAAGCTTTCTTT	CASSPQRTVLEAFF	NA	TRBJ1-1	TRBV18
TGTGCCAGCAGTTTACTCGGGGGGTCTGACGAGCAGTACTTC	CASSLLGGSDEQYF	TRBD2	TRBJ2-7	TRBV27